Below are 30 T cell receptor beta chains sequenced from a single sample in a study of CD8+ T cells in alopecia areata (dated by TCRdb to 2016 to 2018). The sample's time point label, decoded: around 24 weeks on oral tofacitinib. This specimen's treatment or condition label, per the study, means: oral pan-JAK inhibitor, 5-10 mg twice daily. The library was produced with the immunoSEQ multiplex PCR assay. For TCR sequencing, RNA was extracted from every sample and reverse transcribed into cDNA to serve as template. TCRdb took over this immuneACCESS table, retaining in-frame rearrangements with V and J assigned. Such tables are incomplete; in checked studies, under half of the missing clones stem from an unresolved V gene, and the remainder is unexplained. This sample holds hundreds of thousands of clones; 58% were observed only once. The top ten constitute under 2% of the sample. Sequenced material: CD4+ T cells sorted from blood, taken at week 24, from a patient treated with tofacitinib. These receptors originate from a human donor with alopecia areata.

This clone was picked up a small number of times. The genes are TRBV19 and TRBJ1-2; the D is unclear. The germline CDR1 and CDR2 sequences are LNHDA and SQIVND (reference sequence). The CDR3 loop spans 11 amino acids. The germline V and J ends were trimmed by 7 bases and 7 bases, with 10 bases remaining between them. The CDR3 nucleotides are TGTGCCAGTATTGAAGGGCGTGGCTACACCTTC. It encodes CASIEGRGYTF.

This chain joins TRBV6-5 and TRBJ1-1; unclear D gene. CDR1 is MNHEY, CDR2 SVGAGI, per germline. This CDR3 spans 12 amino acids. This chain's CDR3 is CAVSRVNTEAFF. The CDR3 DNA follows: TGTGCTGTTTCGCGGGTGAACACTGAAGCTTTCTTT.

The rearrangement links TRBV7-2 to TRBJ2-3, with D tentatively TRBD1 or TRBD2 (5 bases each). This CDR3 is built from 16 residues. The ends were cut back, 2 bases at V and 2 bases at J, with 14 bases in the middle. The V gene's germline CDR1 is SGHTA and CDR2 FQGNSA. CDR3 protein: CASSLRGRANTDTQYF. As DNA, the CDR3 is TGTGCCAGCAGCTTACGGGGCAGGGCCAACACAGATACGCAGTATTTT.

The rearrangement uses TRBV5-1 and TRBJ2-5; no firm D call. Germline V lookup: CDR1 SGHRS, CDR2 YFSETQ. Trimming removed 4 bases at V and 3 bases at J, with 10 bases between. The CDR3 is made up of 13 amino acids. The CDR3 protein is CASSNGLEETQYF. CDR3 nucleotide sequence: TGCGCCAGCAGCAACGGGTTGGAAGAGACCCAGTACTTC. The full variable domain, with the rest looked up from reference TRBV5-1 and TRBJ2-5, is KAGVTQTPRYLIKTRGQQVTLSCSPISGHRSVSWYQQTPGQGLQFLFEYFSETQRNKGNFPGRFSGRQFSNSRSEMNVSTLELGDSALYLCASSNGLEETQYFGPGTRLLVL.

The gene calls are TRBV7-9 and TRBJ1-5, with TRBD1 matching 8 bases. The CDR3 loop spans 13 amino acids. V dropped 1 base and J dropped 14; count of bases not matched to a gene: 7. CDR1 is SEHNR, CDR2 FQNEAQ, per germline (reference sequence). In DNA form, the CDR3 reads TGTGCCAGCAGCTTAGGGACAACGGACAGGGAGCATTTT. This encodes CASSLGTTDREHF.

The V call is TRBV30, the J call TRBJ1-2, with D possibly TRBD1 on 5 matching bases. The CDR3 has 12 amino acids. Germline CDR1 and CDR2: GTSNPN and SVGIG (reference sequence). The V and J ends lost 6 bases and 2 bases respectively, with 10 bases between them. CDR3 nucleotide sequence: TGTGCCTGTCAGGGAATAAACTATGGCTACACCTTC. Protein sequence: CACQGINYGYTF.

This chain uses TRBV27 with TRBJ2-2, with D perhaps matching TRBD1 (6 bases). This CDR3 region has 13 residues. V was cut by 10 bases and J by 0 bases, with 9 bases left in between. Germline CDR1 and CDR2: MNHEY and SMNVEV (reference sequence). The CDR3 DNA follows: TGTGCCACCTGGACAGCGAACACCGGGGAGCTGTTTTTT. Translation gives CATWTANTGELFF.

This clone appeared once. This chain uses TRBV4-2 with TRBJ2-7, with 7 bases lining up with TRBD1. CDR3 length: 16 residues. Germline CDR1 reads LGHNA; CDR2 reads YNFKEQ. The V and J ends lost 0 bases and 6 bases, in that order; junction bases with no gene match: 11. CDR3 loop: CASSQDRTGGSVEQYF. CDR3 coding DNA: TGTGCCAGCAGCCAAGATCGGACAGGTGGCTCAGTCGAGCAGTACTTC.

The chain is built from TRBV30 and TRBJ2-2, with TRBD1 as a possible D gene (6 bases). The CDR3 consists of 15 residues. The germline V gene encodes CDR1 GTSNPN and CDR2 SVGIG (reference sequence). Deletions cut 3 bases from V and 0 bases from J, with 11 bases between. The CDR3 DNA follows: TGTGCCTGGAGAGAGGGACAATCGAACACCGGGGAGCTGTTTTTT. Its translation: CAWREGQSNTGELFF.

V is TRBV5-1 and J is TRBJ2-2; 7 nucleotides align to TRBD1. Germline loops: CDR1 SGHRS, CDR2 YFSETQ. Trimming at V came to 3 bases and at J to 8 bases, leaving 7 bases not matched to a gene. This CDR3 comprises 14 residues. The CDR3 loop reads CASSSQGVSGELFF. In DNA, the CDR3 is TGCGCCAGCAGCTCGCAGGGGGTATCAGGGGAGCTGTTTTTT.

The chain recombines TRBV13 with TRBJ2-7; TRBD1 might be the D (6 bases). Germline V lookup: CDR1 PRHDT, CDR2 FYEKMQ (reference sequence). The CDR3 runs 16 residues. The ends were cut back, 5 bases at V and 3 bases at J, with 20 bases in the middle. The CDR3, as DNA: TGTGCCAGCAGCGAGCGTAGGACGAAAGGGGGCTACGAGCAGTACTTC. As protein: CASSERRTKGGYEQYF.

J is TRBJ2-2 and V is TRBV30, with D hard to call. Germline V gene sequence: CDR1 GTSNPN, CDR2 SVGIG (reference sequence). V dropped 3 bases and J dropped 10 bases, with 9 bases sitting between them. The CDR3 contains 11 residues. CDR3 DNA: TGTGCCTGGAGAGGCAGTGAGGAGCTGTTTTTT. Amino acid sequence: CAWRGSEELFF.

Only a few counts were recorded for this clone. J is TRBJ2-2 and V is TRBV5-5, with D unresolved. CDR1 is SGHKS, CDR2 YYEKEE, per germline (reference sequence). Trimming pared 0 bases from V and 1 base from J, leaving 10 bases between. The CDR3 is made up of 16 amino acids. The CDR3 loop reads CASSLVEIWNTGELFF. In DNA, the CDR3 is TGTGCCAGCAGCTTGGTCGAGATCTGGAACACCGGGGAGCTGTTTTTT.

This clone was seen more than once but under ten times. This rearrangement joins TRBV2 to TRBJ1-1; unclear D gene. CDR1 is SNHLY and CDR2 is FYNNEI in the germline V gene. Trimming removed 6 bases at V and 5 bases at J, with 13 bases between. The CDR3 runs to 13 residues. This CDR3 is CASREEVGTEAFF. The CDR3 DNA sequence: TGTGCCAGCAGGGAGGAGGTGGGGACTGAAGCTTTCTTT.

This chain uses TRBV4-1 with TRBJ2-1; D unresolved. The CDR3 length is 14 residues. V was clipped by 0 bases and J by 7 bases, with 10 bases between them. Germline loops: CDR1 MGHRA, CDR2 YSYEKL. CDR3 DNA: TGCGCCAGCAGCCAAGATTTGGCAGTTAATGAGCAGTTCTTC. Its translation is CASSQDLAVNEQFF.

The chain is built from TRBV29-1 and TRBJ2-7; D gene ambiguous. Germline loops: CDR1 SQVTM, CDR2 ANQGSEA. Trimming shortened V by 0 bases and J by 2 bases, and 14 bases separated the two germline ends. The length of the CDR3 is 15 residues. The CDR3 is CSVEDWQENTYEQYF. The CDR3 DNA follows: TGCAGCGTTGAAGATTGGCAGGAGAATACCTACGAGCAGTACTTC.

V usage is TRBV19 and J usage is TRBJ1-5; 8 bases are shared with TRBD1. CDR1 is LNHDA, CDR2 SQIVND, per germline (reference sequence). V lost 4 bases and J lost 0; bases outside the gene matches: 11. The CDR3 totals 18 residues. The CDR3 region is CASSNDRGGGHSNQPQHF. The CDR3 DNA reads TGTGCCAGTAGTAACGACAGGGGAGGAGGGCATAGCAATCAGCCCCAGCATTTT.

A single count supports this clone. This chain links TRBV15 with TRBJ1-2; D possibly corresponds to TRBD1 (5 bases). Germline V CDR1 and CDR2: LNHNV, YYDKDF (reference sequence). CDR3 length equals 16 residues. V gave up 5 bases and J gave up 8 bases, with 24 bases separating them. This CDR3 reads CATSARQSQGRRGYTF. The CDR3 DNA reads as TGTGCCACCAGCGCCCGCCAATCGCAGGGCCGGAGGGGCTACACCTTC.

The V gene is TRBV19, the J gene TRBJ2-3, with 7 bases aligning to TRBD2. Germline loops: CDR1 LNHDA, CDR2 SQIVND (reference sequence). The CDR3 has 15 amino acids. Trimming cost V 6 bases and J 6 bases; bases outside gene matches: 12. This CDR3 is CASRASGIATDTQYF. CDR3 DNA sequence: TGTGCCAGTAGGGCCAGCGGGATCGCCACGGATACGCAGTATTTT. The whole variable domain, remainder taken from reference TRBV19 and TRBJ2-3, is DGGITQSPKYLFRKEGQNVTLSCEQNLNHDAMYWYRQDPGQGLRLIYYSQIVNDFQKGDIAEGYSVSREKKESFPLTVTSAQKNPTAFYLCASRASGIATDTQYFGPGTRLTVL.

The chain has TRBV30 and TRBJ1-1; the D gene is possibly TRBD1 (5 bases). The CDR3 is 15 amino acids. Trimming cost V 2 bases and J 3 bases, with 16 bases left between them. Germline CDR1 is GTSNPN and CDR2 is SVGIG (reference sequence). In DNA form, the CDR3 reads TGTGCCTGGAGTTTCCTGGGGGGGTTGGACACTGAAGCTTTCTTT. This sequence encodes CAWSFLGGLDTEAFF.

Comment on this clone: Germline is not matched at one junction end, which may reflect a read error. The chain employs TRBV25-1 and TRBJ2-7; D is unresolved. The germline CDR1 and CDR2 sequences are MGHDK and SYGVNS. The CDR3 spans 16 residues. The CDR3 region is CATSVTPDGYSYEQYF. The CDR3 coding sequence is TGTGCCACCAGTGTTACCCCGGACGGGTACTCCTACGAGCAGTACTTC.

This clone was picked up a small number of times. The J gene is TRBJ2-3, the V gene TRBV7-9; the D is unclear. V was pared by 4 bases and J by 6 bases, with 5 bases between. There are 11 residues in the CDR3. Germline V gives CDR1 SEHNR, CDR2 FQNEAQ (reference sequence). DNA for the CDR3: TGTGCCAGCAGCTCACCGGATACGCAGTATTTT. This codes for CASSSPDTQYF.

The chain links TRBV30 to TRBJ1-4; D perhaps matches TRBD1 (5 bases). The CDR3 loop spans 14 amino acids. The germline CDR1 and CDR2 sequences are GTSNPN and SVGIG (reference sequence). V was pared by 2 bases and J by 8 bases, with 15 bases between. In DNA form, the CDR3 reads TGTGCCTGGAGTCAGGGACGGGGCGAGGAAAAACTGTTTTTT. Protein: CAWSQGRGEEKLFF.

The V call is TRBV25-1, the J call TRBJ2-5; 7 bases agree with TRBD1. CDR3 length equals 13 residues. The V segment lost 4 bases and the J segment 7 bases; nucleotides outside the gene matches: 6. CDR1 and CDR2 (germline): MGHDK, SYGVNS. The CDR3 nucleotides read TGTGCCAGCAGTGGGACAGGTTGGCGGACCCAGTACTTC. It encodes CASSGTGWRTQYF.

The chain has TRBV20-1 and TRBJ2-7, with D tentatively TRBD2 (5 bases). CDR1 and CDR2 (germline): DFQATT, SNEGSKA (reference sequence). CDR3 size: 11 residues. CDR3 DNA sequence: TGCACCGGAGGATCGGTCTACGAGCAGTACTTC. Translation gives CTGGSVYEQYF.

The chain joins TRBV6-1 to TRBJ2-1; unclear D gene. Germline CDR1 and CDR2: MNHNS and SASEGT. V lost 7 bases and J lost 0, with 7 bases in between. The CDR3 is made up of 13 amino acids. For the CDR3, the DNA is TGTGCCAGCAAACTCAGCTCCTACAATGAGCAGTTCTTC. As protein: CASKLSSYNEQFF.

This chain uses TRBV7-2 with TRBJ2-2; no reliable D call. CDR3 length: 15 residues. Trimming cost V 6 bases and J 0 bases, with 11 bases left between them. CDR1 is SGHTA and CDR2 is FQGNSA in the germline V gene. The DNA for the CDR3 is TGTGCCAGCAGTCCAGTTACCACGAACACCGGGGAGCTGTTTTTT. It is translated as CASSPVTTNTGELFF.

The chain is built from TRBV19 and TRBJ2-6; D not certain. The CDR3 runs to 14 residues. From germline, CDR1 is LNHDA and CDR2 SQIVND (reference sequence). Trimming stripped 7 bases from V and 0 bases from J, with 7 bases between. The CDR3 DNA follows: TGTGCCAGTATGCAGTTCTCTGGGGCCAACGTCCTGACTTTC. It yields the protein CASMQFSGANVLTF.

V usage is TRBV5-1 and J usage is TRBJ2-3; D might be TRBD2 (6 bases). This CDR3 spans 16 amino acids. Germline V gene sequence: CDR1 SGHRS, CDR2 YFSETQ. The V and J ends lost 4 bases and 6 bases respectively, with 21 bases between them. The chain's CDR3 is CASSQWDSLYRDTQYF. The CDR3 DNA reads TGCGCCAGCAGCCAATGGGACTCCTTATACCGGGATACGCAGTATTTT.

The rearrangement links TRBV29-1 to TRBJ2-6; tentatively, D is TRBD2 (5 bases). The CDR3 loop spans 13 amino acids. Germline lookup yields CDR1 SQVTM and CDR2 ANQGSEA. V lost 4 bases and J 3 bases, leaving 7 bases between the germline ends. The CDR3 nucleotides read TGCAGCGTTGCCGCGGGTGGGGCCAACGTCCTGACTTTC. Protein: CSVAAGGANVLTF. Using reference TRBV29-1 and TRBJ2-6 for the parts outside the CDR3, the full variable domain is SAVISQKPSRDICQRGTSLTIQCQVDSQVTMMFWYRQQPGQSLTLIATANQGSEATYESGFVIDKFPISRPNLTFSTLTVSNMSPEDSSIYLCSVAAGGANVLTFGAGSRLTVL.